The T cell receptor beta chain under discussion was sequenced for a study of CD8 T cells in ankylosing spondylitis. Germline-derived CDR1 and CDR2 are SGHTA and FQGNSA. The germline V and J ends were trimmed by 5 bases and 1 base, with 14 bases remaining between them. The CDR3 contains 15 residues. This clonotype was counted at least ten times. TCRdb reanalysed the 5' RACE reads using MiXCR and keeps one entry per CDR3 protein. The sample has more than 150,000 distinct CDR3 sequences, 10% to 15% seen once; the top ten hold 9.5% to 11%. Input material: blood, either unsorted or a sorted T cell fraction (not recorded which). This receptor was obtained from a female donor with ankylosing spondylitis or in good health (not recorded which). This sequence joins TRBV7-2 and TRBJ1-1, with unresolved D. The CDR3 nucleotides read TGTGCCAGCAGCGGTGAGGGAAGACCGAACACTGAAGCTTTCTTT. Amino acid sequence: CASSGEGRPNTEAFF.